This T cell receptor beta chain was found in a study of monozygotic twins with inflammatory bowel disease. General observations from the study: The co-twins with IBD showed lower TCRbeta diversity (inverse Simpson) than their healthy siblings.

TCR libraries each used 3500 ng of total RNA. TCRdb reprocessed the 5' RACE reads; each CDR3 protein has one entry and no DNA is given. Its table lists roughly 200,000 distinct CDR3 sequences. To note about this clonotype: The antigen is undetermined.

The CDR3 covers 14 residues. Germline V CDR1 and CDR2: LNHDA, SQIVND (reference sequence). The V and J genes are TRBV19 and TRBJ1-2; TCRdb indicates TRBD1, and absent DNA this call remains unverified. The receptor's source is a human donor with ulcerative colitis or Crohn's disease, or a healthy co-twin of an affected twin (not recorded which). Sequences were obtained from blood. CDR3 residues: CASSKTGGVYGYTF.